One and the same sample provided the 22 T cell receptor beta chains below, sequenced in a study of beta chain features in type 1 diabetes. Investigators reverse transcribed all isolated RNA, so they sequenced expressed TCRB transcripts. Assay: immunoSEQ multiplex PCR; the TCRdb copy retains only in-frame clones and omits some. Here the sample spans a few hundred thousand clones, 30% being singletons. Sequenced: naive CD4+ T cells from blood. Source of these receptors: a man between 18 and 29 years old in good health.

The gene calls are TRBV7-3 and TRBJ2-3, with 9 bases that match TRBD2. V trimming: 4 bases; J trimming: 1 base; junction bases outside the gene matches: 15. In germline, CDR1 is SGHTA, CDR2 FQGTGA. The CDR3 is 19 amino acids. CDR3 in DNA: TGTGCCAGCAGCTCCCCGGGGCTAGCGGGGACGTACGGCACAGATACGCAGTATTTT. Its translation: CASSSPGLAGTYGTDTQYF.

The chain carries TRBV4-2 and TRBJ2-3; possible D gene TRBD1, 5 bases. The CDR3 sequence is 16 residues long. Trimming stripped 4 bases from V and 4 bases from J, with 18 bases between. The germline gives CDR1 LGHNA, CDR2 YNFKEQ. This chain's CDR3 is CASSPKGPEMADTQYF. CDR3 nucleotides: TGTGCCAGCAGCCCGAAGGGGCCAGAAATGGCAGATACGCAGTATTTT.

The genes are TRBV6-5 and TRBJ2-3; D might be TRBD1 (6 bases). V gave up 6 bases and J gave up 7 bases, with 20 bases separating them. The CDR3 sequence is 15 residues long. Germline V gene sequence: CDR1 MNHEY, CDR2 SVGAGI. The chain's CDR3 is CASSDLPAGVNTQYF. The DNA for the CDR3 is TGTGCCAGCAGCGACCTACCCGCAGGGGTAAATACGCAGTATTTT.

This clone was observed a handful of times. The chain uses TRBV30 and TRBJ2-5; tentatively, D is TRBD2 (5 bases). CDR1 and CDR2 from the germline V gene are GTSNPN and SVGIG (reference sequence). The CDR3 length is 14 residues. V gave up 0 bases and J gave up 7 bases, with 15 bases separating them. The CDR3 region has the DNA TGTGCCTGGAGTGTACGGGGTAGCTTTCCGACCCAGTACTTC. Its protein is CAWSVRGSFPTQYF.

A word on this clone: The sample carries other DNA sequences with the same CDR3. The chain recombines TRBV5-1 with TRBJ1-1, with no clear D. V was pared by 0 bases and J by 0 bases, with 3 bases between. CDR1 SGHRS and CDR2 YFSETQ come from the germline V gene. The CDR3 runs 13 residues. For the CDR3, the DNA is TGCGCCAGCAGCTTGGAATTGAACACTGAAGCTTTCTTT. This gives the protein CASSLELNTEAFF.

CDR3 DNA sequence: TGTGCCAGCAGTGAAGGGGACGCGGGGAAGGTCGTGGATGAGCAGTTCTTC. Translation gives CASSEGDAGKVVDEQFF. The chain links TRBV6-1 to TRBJ2-1, with D tentatively TRBD2 (6 bases). The CDR3 is 17 amino acids. Germline V gives CDR1 MNHNS, CDR2 SASEGT. Deletions cut 1 base from V and 8 bases from J, with 21 bases between.

This clone was detected a few times. An end of the junction differs from the germline gene, which may be a read error. The chain couples TRBV29-1 to TRBJ2-1, with TRBD1 matching 7 bases. From germline, CDR1 is SQVTM and CDR2 ANQGSEA. This CDR3 contains 16 residues. Here the CDR3 DNA reads TGCAGCGGTGAAGATGAGGGACAGAGCTCCTACAATGAGCAGTTCTTC. Its translation is CSGEDEGQSSYNEQFF.

The chain employs TRBV7-6 and TRBJ2-5; TRBD2 is a possible D gene (6 bases). Trimming left V 6 bases short and J 2 bases short, with 16 bases between. Germline assignment: CDR1 SGHVS and CDR2 FNYEAQ. CDR3 length: 15 residues. The CDR3, as DNA: TGTGCCAGCAGTAAGGGACTCTGGACTCAAGAGACCCAGTACTTC. This codes for CASSKGLWTQETQYF.

This clone was seen a few times. CDR3 region: CAWNNRAGETQYF. CDR3 DNA: TGTGCCTGGAATAACAGGGCGGGGGAGACCCAGTACTTC. The rearrangement links TRBV30 to TRBJ2-5; TRBD1 or TRBD2 may be the D gene (6 bases each). Per germline, CDR1 GTSNPN and CDR2 SVGIG (reference sequence). This CDR3 is built from 13 residues. V gave up 4 bases and J gave up 5 bases, with 14 bases separating them.

V is TRBV30 and J is TRBJ2-5; the match to TRBD2 covers 7 bases. Looked up from germline, CDR1 is GTSNPN and CDR2 is SVGIG (reference sequence). The CDR3 consists of 14 residues. V shed 4 bases and J 2 bases; nucleotides not matched to a gene: 7. As DNA, the CDR3 is TGTGCCTGGACCACTGGACTAGTTCAAGAGACCCAGTACTTC. This codes for CAWTTGLVQETQYF.

The chain joins TRBV15 to TRBJ2-3; D gene uncertain. V lost 0 bases to trimming and J lost 2 bases, with 6 bases between them. The CDR3 totals 14 residues. Per the germline V gene, CDR1 is LNHNV and CDR2 is YYDKDF (reference sequence). The CDR3 nucleotides are TGTGCCACCAGCAGAGAACCGGACACAGATACGCAGTATTTT. The encoded protein is CATSREPDTDTQYF.

This clone showed up just a few times. The rearrangement joins TRBV7-2 to TRBJ2-1; D might be TRBD1 or TRBD2, each matching 6 bases. Germline V gene sequence: CDR1 SGHTA, CDR2 FQGNSA. The CDR3 runs 15 residues. Trimming removed 7 bases at V and 9 bases at J, with 22 bases between. The CDR3 here is CASTLRGPYWSEQFF. CDR3 DNA sequence: TGTGCCAGCACCCTCCGGGGGCCATACTGGAGTGAGCAGTTCTTC.

In this sample, this clone turned up a few times. V and J are TRBV6-8 and TRBJ2-7, with D perhaps being TRBD1 or TRBD2 (5 bases each). Germline values: CDR1 MNHGY, CDR2 SAAAGT. Trimming pared 7 bases from V and 3 bases from J, leaving 10 bases between. This CDR3 is 12 amino acids long. CDR3 protein: CASKGRYYEQYF. The CDR3 bases are TGTGCCAGCAAGGGACGTTACTACGAGCAGTACTTC.

This clone was detected only a few times. The chain's CDR3 is CASSWDRSRIIYEQYF. The CDR3 nucleotides are TGTGCCAGCAGCTGGGACAGAAGCAGGATAATATACGAGCAGTACTTC. The rearrangement links TRBV11-2 to TRBJ2-7; 7 bases agree with TRBD1. CDR1 and CDR2 (germline): SGHAT, FQNNGV. CDR3 length: 16 residues. J was trimmed by 4 bases and V by 4 bases; bases with no gene match: 13. Full variable domain (outside the CDR3, taken from reference TRBV11-2 and TRBJ2-7): EAGVAQSPRYKIIEKRQSVAFWCNPISGHATLYWYQQILGQGPKLLIQFQNNGVVDDSQLPKDRFSAERLKGVDSTLKIQPAKLEDSAVYLCASSWDRSRIIYEQYFGPGTRLTVT.

The CDR3 nucleotides are TGTGCCAGCAGTGATTCTAGCCAAAGATACTACGAGCAGTACTTC. This codes for CASSDSSQRYYEQYF. V gene TRBV2 combines with J gene TRBJ2-7; D is possibly TRBD2 (5 bases). V was pared by 3 bases and J by 3 bases, with 15 bases between. Germline V gene data show CDR1 as SNHLY and CDR2 as FYNNEI. The CDR3 is 15 amino acids.

The V gene is TRBV29-1, the J gene TRBJ2-1; D tentatively reads TRBD1 or TRBD2 (6 bases each). From germline, CDR1 is SQVTM and CDR2 ANQGSEA. V lost 4 bases and J 3 bases, leaving 16 bases between the germline ends. This CDR3 contains 15 residues. CDR3 loop: CSVVPGASGYNEQFF. The CDR3 nucleotides read TGCAGCGTTGTTCCGGGGGCGAGTGGCTACAATGAGCAGTTCTTC.

The CDR3, as DNA: TGTGCCAGCAGCGCTGCTCCCGATACGCAGTATTTT. Amino acids: CASSAAPDTQYF. The J gene is TRBJ2-3, the V gene TRBV7-3; D is ambiguous. V lost 5 bases and J 6 bases, leaving 9 bases between the germline ends. The CDR3 loop spans 12 amino acids. Germline V gene data show CDR1 as SGHTA and CDR2 as FQGTGA.

The gene calls are TRBV7-9 and TRBJ2-7; 8 nucleotides match TRBD2. Per germline, CDR1 SEHNR and CDR2 FQNEAQ (reference sequence). The CDR3 has 15 amino acids. J lost 5 bases, V lost 5 bases, and 11 bases had no gene match. DNA of the CDR3: TGTGCCAGCAGCCAGAGCGGGGGTCTTAGCGACGAGCAGTACTTC. Its protein product is CASSQSGGLSDEQYF. Combining the CDR3 with reference TRBV7-9 and TRBJ2-7 gives the whole variable domain DTGVSQNPRHKITKRGQNVTFRCDPISEHNRLYWYRQTLGQGPEFLTYFQNEAQLEKSRLLSDRFSAERPKGSFSTLEIQRTEQGDSAMYLCASSQSGGLSDEQYFGPGTRLTVT.

The V gene is TRBV5-1, the J gene TRBJ2-3, with D unclear. The length of the CDR3 is 12 residues. Germline loops: CDR1 SGHRS, CDR2 YFSETQ. Trimming took off 4 bases at V and 3 bases at J, with 6 bases between the two ends. CDR3 in amino acids: CASSKETDTQYF. Here the CDR3 DNA reads TGCGCCAGCAGCAAAGAAACAGATACGCAGTATTTT.

Notes on this clone: Other nucleotide sequences in the sample specify the same CDR3. This sequence joins TRBV2 and TRBJ2-3; TRBD1 matches 8 bases. The CDR3 length is 14 residues. The ends lost 2 bases at V and 3 bases at J; junction bases unmatched: 1. Germline assignment: CDR1 SNHLY and CDR2 FYNNEI. This chain's CDR3 is CASSEQGATDTQYF. The CDR3 region has the DNA TGTGCCAGCAGTGAACAGGGGGCAACAGATACGCAGTATTTT.

This clone turned up a few times. The rearrangement joins TRBV30 to TRBJ2-3; 7 bases map to TRBD2. The ends lost 3 bases at V and 0 bases at J; junction bases unmatched: 9. The CDR3 contains 16 residues. The V gene's germline CDR1 is GTSNPN and CDR2 SVGIG (reference sequence). The CDR3 DNA reads as TGTGCCTGGAGCCAATGGGGGGGTCCTAGCACAGATACGCAGTATTTT. This encodes CAWSQWGGPSTDTQYF.

The chain recombines TRBV5-1 with TRBJ2-1; D may be TRBD2 (6 bases). This CDR3 spans 15 amino acids. V was shortened by 4 bases and J by 6 bases, with 17 bases between the two germline ends. Germline CDR1 and CDR2: SGHRS and YFSETQ. Here the CDR3 DNA reads TGCGCCAGCAGCCTAACGGAGGAGGGGTTCAATGAGCAGTTCTTC. Encoded protein: CASSLTEEGFNEQFF.